These T cell receptor beta chains were read from a single sample in a study of cytomegalovirus exposure and HLA in healthy donors. The data were produced by immunoSEQ multiplex PCR, yet TCRdb's version contains in-frame clones alone and is incomplete. Of 100,000 to 150,000 clones listed, 65% to 85% were seen once; the top ten hold less than 3.5%. Sequenced sample: PBMCs. These receptors came from a woman aged 40 to 50 in good health and CMV-seropositive. Each CDR3 is given with its conserved first and last residue. A D gene is named only where the DNA matches it firmly. The listing skips clone size in some rows; elsewhere it reads once, few, many or a size class.

NA	16	TRBV30	TRBD1	TRBJ2-7	TGTGCCTGGAGTTTGGCGGACAGGGGCTTATCCTACGAGCAGTACTTC	CAWSLADRGLSYEQYF
NA	15	TRBV13	NA	TRBJ2-7	TGTGCCAGCAGCTCCCAGACAGGACTAGACTACGAGCAGTACTTC	CASSSQTGLDYEQYF
NA	15	TRBV5-6	NA	TRBJ2-7	TGTGCCAGCAGTTTCTCACAGAGAAGTTCCCACGAGCAGTACTTC	CASSFSQRSSHEQYF
NA	14	TRBV30	NA	TRBJ2-7	TGTGCCTGGAGTCGGCGGGGGCTATCCTACGAGCAGTACTTC	CAWSRRGLSYEQYF
once	12	TRBV5-1	TRBD1	TRBJ1-1	TGCGCCAGCAGCCAGGGGGACACTGAAGCTTTCTTT	CASSQGDTEAFF
NA	13	TRBV12-5	TRBD1	TRBJ1-2	TGTGCTAGTGGTCTGACAGGGAACTATGGCTACACCTTC	CASGLTGNYGYTF
NA	13	TRBV19	NA	TRBJ1-1	TGTGCCAGTGCGGGGAGAGGGAACACTGAAGCTTTCTTT	CASAGRGNTEAFF
NA	15	TRBV4-3	TRBD1	TRBJ1-4	TGCGCCAGCAGCCAATTGACAGGGCAAGAGGAAAAACTGTTTTTT	CASSQLTGQEEKLFF
NA	14	TRBV7-2	TRBD2	TRBJ2-1	TGTGCCAGCAGCTCAAACCCGGGAGGCAATGAGCAGTTCTTC	CASSSNPGGNEQFF
NA	14	TRBV11-2	NA	TRBJ2-7	TGTGCCAGCAGCTTAGATCCGGGGATCCACGAGCAGTACTTC	CASSLDPGIHEQYF
NA	17	TRBV5-4	TRBD1	TRBJ2-3	TGTGCCAGCAGCGCCAGACAGGGGGCCACAGGATCAGATACGCAGTATTTT	CASSARQGATGSDTQYF
once	15	TRBV4-3	NA	TRBJ2-1	TGCGCCAGCAGCCATGATGGGACACCGGAAAATGAGCAGTTCTTC	CASSHDGTPENEQFF
NA	15	TRBV7-2	NA	TRBJ2-3	TGTGCCAGCAGCAATAAGGCAGGGCGCACAGATACGCAGTATTTT	CASSNKAGRTDTQYF
NA	13	TRBV28	TRBD1	TRBJ1-1	TGTGCCAGCCGGACAGGGCTGAACACTGAAGCTTTCTTT	CASRTGLNTEAFF
once	16	TRBV7-3	NA	TRBJ1-1	TGTGCCAGCAGTCTAGAGATGGGGGGGCGCGGTACTGAAGCTTTCTTT	CASSLEMGGRGTEAFF